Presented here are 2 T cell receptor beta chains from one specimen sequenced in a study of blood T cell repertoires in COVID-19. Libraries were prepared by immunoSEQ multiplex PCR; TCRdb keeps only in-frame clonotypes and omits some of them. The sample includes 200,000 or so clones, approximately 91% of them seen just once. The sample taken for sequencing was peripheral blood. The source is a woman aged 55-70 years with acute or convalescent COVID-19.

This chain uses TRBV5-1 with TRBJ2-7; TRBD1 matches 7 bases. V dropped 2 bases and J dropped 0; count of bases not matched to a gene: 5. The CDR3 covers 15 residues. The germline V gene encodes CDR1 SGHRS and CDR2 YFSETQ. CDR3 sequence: CASSFRDRNSYEQYF. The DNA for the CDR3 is TGCGCCAGCAGCTTCCGGGACAGAAACTCCTACGAGCAGTACTTC.

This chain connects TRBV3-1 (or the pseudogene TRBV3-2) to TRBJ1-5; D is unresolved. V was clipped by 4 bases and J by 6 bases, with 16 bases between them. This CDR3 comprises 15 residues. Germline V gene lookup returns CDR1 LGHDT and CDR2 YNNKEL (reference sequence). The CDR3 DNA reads TGTGCCAGCAGCCCAAGAGGTACGAGAGGTCAGCCCCAGCATTTT. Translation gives CASSPRGTRGQPQHF.